Presented here are 19 T cell receptor beta chains from one specimen sequenced in a study of identical twins. TCRdb re-derived calls from the 5' RACE reads in MiXCR, one entry per CDR3 protein. The repertoire holds nearly 650,000 distinct CDR3 sequences, under 8.5% seen once, with around 1.6% in the top ten. The same data also went into a second study, on yellow fever vaccine responses in identical twins.

The sample taken for sequencing was PBMCs. The receptor source for this set is a woman younger than 35 in good health.

This rearrangement joins TRBV7-9 to TRBJ2-5; D gene uncertain. This CDR3 comprises 15 residues. The V end lost 2 bases, the J end lost 3 bases, and 13 bases lay between the germline ends. CDR1 SEHNR and CDR2 FQNEAQ come from the germline V gene (reference sequence). The CDR3 spells CASSLTQTGKETQYF. The DNA of the CDR3 is TGTGCCAGCAGCTTAACTCAAACCGGTAAAGAGACCCAGTACTTC. Combining the CDR3 with reference TRBV7-9 and TRBJ2-5 gives the whole variable domain DTGVSQNPRHKITKRGQNVTFRCDPISEHNRLYWYRQTLGQGPEFLTYFQNEAQLEKSRLLSDRFSAERPKGSFSTLEIQRTEQGDSAMYLCASSLTQTGKETQYFGPGTRLLVL.

The chain employs TRBV29-1 and TRBJ2-7; 12 bases line up with TRBD1. Per the germline V gene, CDR1 is SQVTM and CDR2 is ANQGSEA. The CDR3 loop spans 13 amino acids. The V and J ends lost 7 bases and 5 bases, in that order; junction bases with no gene match: 6. The CDR3 reads CSAGGQGAHEQYV. The CDR3 DNA reads TGCAGCGCCGGGGGACAGGGGGCCCACGAGCAGTACGTC.

A few counts support this clonotype. This chain links TRBV24-1 with TRBJ2-1; TRBD2 agrees at 9 bases. V gave up 3 bases and J gave up 7 bases; unmatched junction bases: 6. The V gene's germline CDR1 is KGHDR and CDR2 SFDVKD. The CDR3 contains 15 residues. Written as DNA, the CDR3 is TGTGCCACCAGTGATACCGGGACTAGCATGAATGAGCAGTTCTTC. It specifies CATSDTGTSMNEQFF.

This clonotype turned up a few times. CDR3 sequence (DNA): TGCAGTGCTAGTAAGGCACCGGGCACTGAAGCTTTCTTT. Its translation: CSASKAPGTEAFF. The chain recombines TRBV20-1 with TRBJ1-1; D gene ambiguous. Germline V gene data show CDR1 as DFQATT and CDR2 as SNEGSKA (reference sequence). The germline V and J ends were trimmed by 3 bases and 4 bases, with 12 bases remaining between them. The CDR3 is 13 amino acids.

This clonotype was recorded many times. This chain joins TRBV3-1 and TRBJ1-2; TRBD1 aligns across 10 bases. The CDR3 contains 15 residues. CDR1 is LGHDT and CDR2 is YNNKEL in the germline V gene (reference sequence). V lost 4 bases and J lost 4; bases outside the gene matches: 6. CDR3 nucleotides: TGTGCCAGCAGCCCCGATGACAGGGGGCTCTATGGCTACACCTTC. This sequence encodes CASSPDDRGLYGYTF.

This clonotype was found many times. The chain employs TRBV7-9 and TRBJ2-1; a weak D match, TRBD1 (5 bases). There are 16 residues in the CDR3. V lost 1 base to trimming and J lost 5 bases, with 15 bases between them. The germline CDR1 and CDR2 sequences are SEHNR and FQNEAQ (reference sequence). CDR3 DNA sequence: TGTGCCAGCAGCTTAGTTGGTGACAGCATAGACAATGAGCAGTTCTTC. It specifies CASSLVGDSIDNEQFF.

Ten or more counts support this clonotype. The gene calls are TRBV4-1 and TRBJ2-5; 10 bases are shared with TRBD2. After removal of 2 bases from V and 0 bases from J, the junction contained 6 bases not matched to a gene. This CDR3 region has 17 residues. The V gene's germline CDR1 is MGHRA and CDR2 YSYEKL. The CDR3 DNA reads TGCGCCAGCAGCCAAACCCTAGCGGGAGCGTACCAAGAGACCCAGTACTTC. Residues: CASSQTLAGAYQETQYF.

This clonotype has a count of ten or more. The genes are TRBV20-1 and TRBJ1-2; D ambiguous. This CDR3 has 12 residues. Germline assignment: CDR1 DFQATT and CDR2 SNEGSKA (reference sequence). The germline V and J ends were trimmed by 0 bases and 5 bases, with 7 bases remaining between them. CDR3 residues: CSARESGYGYTF. The CDR3 DNA follows: TGCAGTGCTAGAGAATCGGGGTATGGCTACACCTTC.

DNA of the CDR3: TGTGCCAGCAGTTTGTGGCAGAACTATGGCTACACCTTC. Residues: CASSLWQNYGYTF. The chain couples TRBV12-3 or TRBV12-4 to TRBJ1-2; no reliable D call. CDR3 length: 13 residues. Trimming left V 3 bases short and J 2 bases short, with 7 bases between.

The V and J genes are TRBV15 and TRBJ2-2; 10 bases map to TRBD2. The ends lost 4 bases at V and 4 bases at J; junction bases unmatched: 3. CDR3 size: 15 residues. CDR1 and CDR2 from the germline V gene are LNHNV and YYDKDF (reference sequence). CDR3 loop: CATSTSGRVTGELFF. In DNA form, the CDR3 reads TGTGCCACCAGCACTAGCGGGAGAGTCACCGGGGAGCTGTTTTTT.

This clonotype was seen repeatedly, ten times or more. V gene TRBV12-3 or TRBV12-4 combines with J gene TRBJ2-2; D call uncertain. This CDR3 has 12 residues. V was cut by 6 bases and J by 6 bases, with 8 bases left in between. CDR3 sequence (DNA): TGTGCCAGCAGAGGTAGCCCCGGGGAGCTGTTTTTT. It specifies CASRGSPGELFF.

In its sample, this clonotype was seen a few times. The chain links TRBV20-1 to TRBJ2-7; tentative D call: TRBD2 (6 bases). The CDR3 sequence is 13 residues long. Germline CDR1 DFQATT, CDR2 SNEGSKA (reference sequence). V lost 2 bases and J 5 bases, leaving 13 bases between the germline ends. In nucleotides, the CDR3 is TGCAGTGCTAGATGGCGGGGATCTAACGAGCAGTACGTC. Residues: CSARWRGSNEQYV.

The chain combines TRBV7-2 with TRBJ2-3; D is tentatively TRBD1 or TRBD2 (5 bases each). The length of the CDR3 is 16 residues. Per germline, CDR1 SGHTA and CDR2 FQGNSA. Between the trimmed V and J ends, which lost 7 bases and 2 bases, there was a span of 19 bases. In DNA form, the CDR3 reads TGTGCCAGCAACGACCCCGGGACCCAATTCACAGATACGCAGTATTTT. Translated, it gives CASNDPGTQFTDTQYF.

This clonotype occurred a few times. The chain carries TRBV12-3 or TRBV12-4 and TRBJ2-6, with a possible D match to TRBD1 (6 bases). The CDR3 extends over 18 amino acids. V was shortened by 4 bases and J by 0 bases, with 16 bases between the two germline ends. The CDR3 nucleotides are TGTGCCAGCAGTTACCGGAACAGGGCATACTCTGGGGCCAACGTCCTGACTTTC. Translated: CASSYRNRAYSGANVLTF.

This clonotype showed up many times. V gene TRBV12-3 or TRBV12-4 combines with J gene TRBJ1-3; no definite D call. CDR3 length: 14 residues. V gave up 1 base and J gave up 0 bases, with 4 bases separating them. The CDR3 DNA follows: TGTGCCAGCAGTTTAGGTTACTCTGGAAACACCATATATTTT. Its translation is CASSLGYSGNTIYF.

In this sample, this clonotype turned up a few times. This chain uses TRBV6-5 with TRBJ2-1; 10 bases map to TRBD2. This CDR3 region has 15 residues. The V and J ends lost 2 bases and 8 bases, in that order; junction bases with no gene match: 6. CDR1 MNHEY and CDR2 SVGAGI come from the germline V gene. The CDR3 coding sequence is TGTGCCAGCAGTTACGCGGCTAGCGGGAGCTATGAGCAGTTCTTC. This encodes CASSYAASGSYEQFF.

Only a few counts were recorded for this clonotype. V and J are TRBV5-1 and TRBJ2-2; D is perhaps TRBD2 (6 bases). Trimming cost V 3 bases and J 3 bases, with 12 bases left between them. Germline V CDR1 and CDR2: SGHRS, YFSETQ. This CDR3 is 15 amino acids long. The CDR3 nucleotides read TGCGCCAGCAGCTCGACTAGTGGGGACACCGGGGAGCTGTTTTTT. This gives the protein CASSSTSGDTGELFF.

This clonotype was seen many times. The V call is TRBV11-2, the J call TRBJ2-2; tentatively, D is TRBD1 (6 bases). The germline V and J ends were trimmed by 3 bases and 4 bases, with 9 bases remaining between them. Germline V lookup: CDR1 SGHAT, CDR2 FQNNGV. The CDR3 is made up of 14 amino acids. The CDR3 reads CASSLGHVTGELFF. Written as DNA, the CDR3 is TGTGCCAGCAGCTTGGGACATGTCACCGGGGAGCTGTTTTTT. Full variable domain (remainder filled in from reference TRBV11-2 and TRBJ2-2): EAGVAQSPRYKIIEKRQSVAFWCNPISGHATLYWYQQILGQGPKLLIQFQNNGVVDDSQLPKDRFSAERLKGVDSTLKIQPAKLEDSAVYLCASSLGHVTGELFFGEGSRLTVL.

This clonotype was found many times. The chain employs TRBV5-6 and TRBJ1-3, with D unresolved. Trimming pared 1 base from V and 0 bases from J, leaving 8 bases between. Germline loops: CDR1 SGHDT, CDR2 YYEEEE. This CDR3 has 15 residues. The CDR3 protein is CASSLRAVSGNTIYF. As DNA, the CDR3 is TGTGCCAGCAGCTTGCGGGCGGTCTCTGGAAACACCATATATTTT.